This is a list of T cell receptor beta chains from one sample in a study of T-cell reconstitution after alpha-beta-depleted transplantation in children. TCRdb fed the PCR reads into MiXCR, producing one record per CDR3 protein. The data contain 500,000 to 750,000 distinct CDR3 sequences, over 25% of them singletons. The starting material was PBMCs, obtained before TCRalphabeta/CD19-depleted stem cell transplant. The origin of the receptors is a boy less than two years old with Wiskott-Aldrich syndrome, due to receive a stem cell transplant. The CDR3 runs from the conserved cysteine through the conserved F or W. The D gene is left open where the match is weak. The listing skips clone size in some rows; elsewhere it reads once, few, many or a size class.

cdr3_aa | cdr3_nt | j_call | v_call | d_call | clone_size
CASSLGAENGQFF | TGTGCCAGCAGCTTAGGAGCAGAGAATGGGCAGTTCTTC | TRBJ2-1 | TRBV7-2 | NA | few
CSGGTVTGELFF | TGCAGCGGAGGGACTGTTACCGGGGAGCTGTTTTTT | TRBJ2-2 | TRBV29-1 | NA | many
CASSFLAVASGANVLTF | TGTGCCAGCAGTTTCCTAGCGGTTGCCTCTGGGGCCAACGTCCTGACTTTC | TRBJ2-6 | TRBV27 | TRBD2 | many
CASSPRSGNEQFF | TGTGCCAGCAGCCCGAGGAGCGGAAATGAGCAGTTCTTC | TRBJ2-1 | TRBV7-9 | NA | few
CASSLGGLGKNIQYF | TGTGCCAGCAGCTTGGGCGGACTAGGCAAAAACATTCAGTACTTC | TRBJ2-4 | TRBV7-8 | TRBD2 | few
CSVESDTSTDTQYF | TGCAGCGTTGAATCGGATACTAGCACAGATACGCAGTATTTT | TRBJ2-3 | TRBV29-1 | NA | NA
CSARPQSSHEQFF | TGCAGTGCCCGTCCACAGAGCTCTCATGAGCAGTTCTTC | TRBJ2-1 | TRBV20-1 | NA | NA
CSAREKQFF | TGCAGTGCTAGAGAGAAGCAGTTCTTC | TRBJ2-1 | TRBV20-1 | NA | NA
CASSYSRTGKETQYF | TGTGCCAGCAGTTACAGCCGGACAGGGAAAGAGACCCAGTACTTC | TRBJ2-5 | TRBV6-5 | TRBD1 | NA
CASSPPRGHHGELFF | TGTGCCAGCTCACCACCGCGGGGGCACCACGGGGAGCTGTTTTTT | TRBJ2-2 | TRBV18 | NA | few
CASSFSLAEVSYNEQFF | TGTGCCAGCAGTTTCAGTCTAGCGGAGGTCTCCTACAATGAGCAGTTCTTC | TRBJ2-1 | TRBV12-3/TRBV12-4 | TRBD2 | NA
CASSSDRRYGYTF | TGTGCCAGCAGCTCGGACAGGCGCTATGGCTACACCTTC | TRBJ1-2 | TRBV7-2 | TRBD1 | NA
CASSDDSSGANVLTF | TGCGCCAGCAGCGACGACAGTTCTGGGGCCAACGTCCTGACTTTC | TRBJ2-6 | TRBV5-1 | NA | NA
CASSPRTRTYEQYF | TGCGCCAGCAGCCCAAGGACGAGGACCTACGAGCAGTACTTC | TRBJ2-7 | TRBV4-1 | NA | NA
CASSLGPDSNIQYF | TGTGCCAGCAGTTTAGGCCCGGACTCAAACATTCAGTACTTC | TRBJ2-4 | TRBV27 | NA | once
CASSPSIQRDVYEQYF | TGTGCCAGCTCACCTTCGATCCAGCGGGATGTATACGAGCAGTACTTC | TRBJ2-7 | TRBV18 | TRBD2 | few
CASSTGLIQYF | TGTGCCAGCAGCACGGGACTAATTCAGTACTTC | TRBJ2-4 | TRBV7-2 | TRBD2 | NA
CASSRYDTEAFF | TGTGCCAGCAGTAGGTACGACACTGAAGCTTTCTTT | TRBJ1-1 | TRBV6-1 | NA | NA
CASSLMQQGVYEQYF | TGTGCCAGCAGCTTGATGCAACAGGGGGTCTACGAGCAGTACTTC | TRBJ2-7 | TRBV5-6 | TRBD1 | few
CAWSPDSNQPQHF | TGTGCCTGGAGTCCAGATAGCAATCAGCCCCAGCATTTT | TRBJ1-5 | TRBV30 | NA | NA
CASSNPGTSGTRGTDTQYF | TGTGCCAGCAGCAATCCCGGGACTAGCGGGACCCGGGGGACAGATACGCAGTATTTT | TRBJ2-3 | TRBV21-1 | NA | NA
CASSPSVGGYDQPQHF | TGCGCCAGCAGCCCGTCGGTGGGGGGCTACGATCAGCCCCAGCATTTT | TRBJ1-5 | TRBV4-1 | NA | NA
CASSVRATGELFF | TGCGCCAGCAGCGTCCGGGCCACCGGGGAGCTGTTTTTT | TRBJ2-2 | TRBV5-1 | NA | few
CASSVGTGGNTEAFF | TGTGCCAGCAGCGTGGGGACAGGGGGAAACACTGAAGCTTTCTTT | TRBJ1-1 | TRBV7-3 | TRBD1 | NA
CSARGGATYNEQFF | TGCAGTGCCCGCGGGGGGGCGACCTACAATGAGCAGTTCTTC | TRBJ2-1 | TRBV20-1 | TRBD2 | few
CSVDGTGKETQYF | TGCAGCGTTGATGGGACGGGAAAAGAGACCCAGTACTTC | TRBJ2-5 | TRBV29-1 | NA | NA
CSASREGSAYEQYF | TGCAGTGCTAGTCGTGAGGGTAGCGCTTACGAGCAGTACTTC | TRBJ2-7 | TRBV20-1 | NA | NA
CASSLVVAGGTKNIQYF | TGTGCCAGCAGCTTAGTAGTAGCGGGAGGGACCAAAAACATTCAGTACTTC | TRBJ2-4 | TRBV7-2 | TRBD2 | few
CASSLGQGLIFGSYEQYF | TGCGCCAGCAGCTTGGGACAGGGATTAATATTTGGCTCCTACGAGCAGTACTTC | TRBJ2-7 | TRBV5-1 | TRBD1 | NA
CASRTWRRGHREQYF | TGTGCCAGCAGGACCTGGAGGAGGGGTCATCGGGAGCAGTACTTC | TRBJ2-7 | TRBV6-1 | NA | few
CASRPGLSNEKLFF | TGTGCCAGCAGACCGGGACTTTCTAATGAAAAACTGTTTTTT | TRBJ1-4 | TRBV6-1 | NA | NA
CASGDGTSGYYEQYF | TGCGCCAGCGGAGACGGGACTAGCGGGTATTACGAGCAGTACTTC | TRBJ2-7 | TRBV5-1 | TRBD2 | NA
CSGESGGETQYF | TGCAGTGGGGAGTCGGGGGGAGAGACCCAGTACTTC | TRBJ2-5 | TRBV20-1 | TRBD2 | NA
CASSIVPGLAGPSSSYNEQFF | TGTGCCAGTAGTATAGTCCCGGGACTAGCGGGACCAAGCAGCTCCTACAATGAGCAGTTCTTC | TRBJ2-1 | TRBV19 | TRBD2 | few
CASSPLQGQGYGYTF | TGTGCCAGCTCACCATTACAGGGCCAAGGGTATGGCTACACCTTC | TRBJ1-2 | TRBV18 | NA | NA
CASSQPLSGRQYF | TGCGCCAGCAGCCAACCCCTTTCTGGACGGCAGTACTTC | TRBJ2-7 | TRBV4-1 | NA | NA
CASTLLAARGEQYF | TGTGCCAGCACTCTACTAGCGGCGAGGGGGGAGCAGTACTTC | TRBJ2-7 | TRBV28 | TRBD2 | NA
CASSLLGANTEAFF | TGCGCCAGCAGCTTGTTGGGGGCGAACACTGAAGCTTTCTTT | TRBJ1-1 | TRBV5-1 | NA | few
CASSLAWRDGDEQFF | TGCGCCAGCAGCTTGGCCTGGCGGGATGGGGATGAGCAGTTCTTC | TRBJ2-1 | TRBV5-1 | NA | few
CASSRFAQETQYF | TGCGCCAGCAGCAGGTTTGCCCAAGAGACCCAGTACTTC | TRBJ2-5 | TRBV5-1 | NA | few
CASSQDLAGNEQFF | TGTGCCAGCAGCCAAGATCTGGCTGGAAATGAGCAGTTCTTC | TRBJ2-1 | TRBV4-2 | NA | NA
CSATTPQKETQYF | TGCAGTGCAACGACACCCCAGAAGGAGACCCAGTACTTC | TRBJ2-5 | TRBV20-1 | NA | few
CASSLEGTGSYEQYF | TGCGCCAGCAGCCTGGAAGGGACGGGTAGCTACGAGCAGTACTTC | TRBJ2-7 | TRBV5-1 | NA | many
CASSFQGAKTDTQYF | TGCGCCAGCAGCTTCCAGGGGGCCAAAACAGATACGCAGTATTTT | TRBJ2-3 | TRBV5-1 | TRBD1 | few
CASRPGNLDYEQYF | TGTGCCAGCAGGCCGGGTAACTTAGACTACGAGCAGTACTTC | TRBJ2-7 | TRBV27 | NA | few
CASSLGSGSQYNEQFF | TGCGCCAGCAGCTTGGGTTCCGGGAGTCAGTACAATGAGCAGTTCTTC | TRBJ2-1 | TRBV5-1 | NA | few
CASRPGQSSYEQYF | TGTGCCAGCCGCCCGGGACAGAGCTCCTACGAGCAGTACTTC | TRBJ2-7 | TRBV25-1 | TRBD1 | NA
CASSQAESGANVLTF | TGCGCCAGCAGCCAGGCCGAATCTGGGGCCAACGTCCTGACTTTC | TRBJ2-6 | TRBV4-1 | NA | NA
CASSQQGWGYGYTF | TGTGCCAGCAGCCAACAAGGTTGGGGGTATGGCTACACCTTC | TRBJ1-2 | TRBV7-2 | NA | few
CASSLAGGRRDEQFF | TGCGCCAGCAGCTTAGCGGGAGGGCGTAGAGATGAGCAGTTCTTC | TRBJ2-1 | TRBV5-1 | TRBD2 | NA
CASRILAPAAGEQFF | TGTGCCAGCAGAATACTGGCCCCCGCGGCGGGTGAGCAGTTCTTC | TRBJ2-1 | TRBV6-5 | NA | NA
CASSLGDRGLADTQYF | TGTGCCAGCAGCTTGGGGGACAGGGGGCTAGCAGATACGCAGTATTTT | TRBJ2-3 | TRBV5-6 | TRBD1 | few
CASSLLDSYSNQPQHF | TGTGCCAGCAGTTTATTGGACAGTTATAGCAATCAGCCCCAGCATTTT | TRBJ1-5 | TRBV27 | NA | NA
CSAIPGTSGDLF | TGCAGTGCTATCCCCGGGACTAGCGGGGACCTTTTC | TRBJ2-1 | TRBV20-1 | TRBD2 | few